These 17 T cell receptor beta chains were all obtained from the same sample, sequenced in a study of blood T cells in healthy people across ages. Sample-barcoded 5' priming and a J-beta primer mix drove a second PCR of 7 to 11 cycles. TCRdb called the 5' RACE reads again in MiXCR, with one record for every CDR3 protein. The data show around 800,000 distinct CDR3 sequences, with 53% seen just once and 40% to 50% held by the top ten. The sequencing input was blood. The receptors here all came from a man older than 75 in good health.

The gene calls are TRBV28 and TRBJ2-7, with a possible D match to TRBD2 (7 bases). This CDR3 is 15 amino acids long. Germline CDR1 reads MDHEN; CDR2 reads SYDVKM. The V end was cut by 6 bases, the J end by 5 bases, with 20 bases between. The CDR3 reads CASRERGGPSDEQYF. The CDR3 region has the DNA TGTGCCAGCAGGGAGAGGGGGGGGCCCTCGGACGAGCAGTACTTC.

This clonotype was detected only a few times. The rearrangement links TRBV24-1 to TRBJ2-5, with 8 positions matching TRBD1. The junction had 11 bases not matched to a gene; V was cut back by 4 bases and J by 5 bases. This CDR3 is 16 amino acids long. Germline V CDR1 and CDR2: KGHDR, SFDVKD. The CDR3 protein is CATSDRGQADVETQYF. The CDR3 nucleotides are TGTGCCACCAGTGACCGGGGACAGGCGGATGTGGAGACCCAGTACTTC.

The chain joins TRBV6-5 to TRBJ1-1; TRBD1 is a possible D gene (6 bases). The V end was cut by 5 bases, the J end by 3 bases, with 13 bases between. Per germline, CDR1 MNHEY and CDR2 SVGAGI. CDR3 length: 14 residues. This CDR3 reads CASSRPAGDTEAFF. The CDR3 DNA reads as TGTGCCAGCAGTCGCCCGGCAGGGGACACTGAAGCTTTCTTT.

This clonotype was observed a few times. V gene TRBV28 combines with J gene TRBJ1-1; no definite D call. V was trimmed by 5 bases and J by 4 bases, leaving 8 bases between them. The CDR3 has 12 residues. CDR1 is MDHEN and CDR2 is SYDVKM in the germline V gene. In DNA form, the CDR3 reads TGTGCCAGCAGTCTATACGGCACTGAAGCTTTCTTT. This encodes CASSLYGTEAFF.

The J gene is TRBJ2-1, the V gene TRBV7-3, with D perhaps TRBD2 (6 bases). CDR1 SGHTA and CDR2 FQGTGA come from the germline V gene. V was trimmed by 5 bases and J by 2 bases, leaving 13 bases between them. CDR3 length equals 15 residues. CDR3 protein: CASSLIADAYNEQFF. CDR3 DNA: TGTGCCAGCAGCCTGATAGCGGATGCCTACAATGAGCAGTTCTTC.

This clonotype has only a few counts. This chain's CDR3 is CASSSRGSPSRETQYF. The CDR3, as DNA: TGTGCCAGCAGCTCCAGGGGGAGTCCATCTCGGGAGACCCAGTACTTC. The chain carries TRBV7-2 and TRBJ2-5; TRBD1 matches at 7 bases. CDR1 SGHTA and CDR2 FQGNSA come from the germline V gene. J lost 5 bases, V lost 4 bases, and 13 bases had no gene match. This CDR3 is 16 amino acids long.

This clonotype turned up a few times. V usage is TRBV5-1 and J usage is TRBJ1-2; TRBD1 matches 11 bases. The trim removed 4 bases at V and 8 bases at J, leaving 10 bases unmatched. The CDR3 totals 15 residues. CDR1 is SGHRS and CDR2 is YFSETQ in the germline V gene. This CDR3 is CASSPGQGALGGYTF. Written as DNA, the CDR3 is TGCGCCAGCAGCCCCGGACAGGGGGCGTTAGGAGGCTACACCTTC.

The chain couples TRBV14 to TRBJ1-2; the D is unclear. The CDR3 has 13 amino acids. Germline V gene sequence: CDR1 SGHDN, CDR2 FVKESK. Between the trimmed V and J ends, which lost 0 bases and 5 bases, there was a span of 7 bases. The CDR3 loop reads CASSQDQGYGYTF. In DNA, the CDR3 is TGTGCCAGCAGCCAAGATCAAGGGTATGGCTACACCTTC.

This chain links TRBV27 with TRBJ2-1; D is perhaps TRBD1 or TRBD2 (5 bases each). V was shortened by 4 bases and J by 13 bases, with 14 bases between the two germline ends. The CDR3 loop spans 12 amino acids. CDR1 is MNHEY, CDR2 SMNVEV, per germline (reference sequence). This CDR3 is CASSSPSGRQFF. CDR3 sequence (DNA): TGTGCCAGCAGTTCCCCATCAGGGAGACAGTTCTTC.

This clonotype was seen more than once but under ten times. V is TRBV6-6 and J is TRBJ1-4; D remains unclear. CDR1 is MNHNY and CDR2 is SVGAGI in the germline V gene (reference sequence). The CDR3 runs to 13 residues. Trimming removed 8 bases from V and 5 bases from J, with 12 bases in between. The CDR3 DNA reads TGTGCCAGCCTCCGAAATACAAATGAAAAACTGTTTTTT. This codes for CASLRNTNEKLFF.

This clonotype was detected only a few times. The rearrangement uses TRBV28 and TRBJ2-7, with TRBD1 matching 8 bases. The CDR3 contains 14 residues. V dropped 2 bases and J dropped 3; count of bases not matched to a gene: 3. Germline CDR1 MDHEN, CDR2 SYDVKM. The DNA of the CDR3 is TGTGCCAGCAGTTTAATGGGACAGGACTACGAGCAGTACTTC. The encoded protein is CASSLMGQDYEQYF. The full variable domain, with the rest looked up from reference TRBV28 and TRBJ2-7, is DVKVTQSSRYLVKRTGEKVFLECVQDMDHENMFWYRQDPGLGLRLIYFSYDVKMKEKGDIPEGYSVSREKKERFSLILESASTNQTSMYLCASSLMGQDYEQYFGPGTRLTVT.

This clonotype was recorded a few times. The chain couples TRBV7-2 to TRBJ2-1, with 12 bases that match TRBD2. CDR1 is SGHTA and CDR2 is FQGNSA in the germline V gene. After removal of 1 base from V and 7 bases from J, the junction contained 8 bases not matched to a gene. This CDR3 is built from 17 residues. CDR3 residues: CASSLVASGRARNEQFF. Written as DNA, the CDR3 is TGTGCCAGCAGCTTAGTGGCTAGCGGGAGGGCCAGGAATGAGCAGTTCTTC.

The V and J genes are TRBV6-5 and TRBJ1-1; D is unresolved. V lost 4 bases and J lost 4, with 4 bases in between. The germline V gene has CDR1 MNHEY and CDR2 SVGAGI. The length of the CDR3 is 11 residues. CDR3 coding DNA: TGTGCCAGCAGTTCGTCCACTGAAGCTTTCTTT. Protein sequence: CASSSSTEAFF.

V and J are TRBV14 and TRBJ2-3; D gene uncertain. CDR1 and CDR2 (germline): SGHDN, FVKESK. V shed 4 bases and J shed 2 bases, with 13 bases lying between them. This CDR3 is built from 15 residues. The CDR3 protein is CASSLEIRATDTQYF. CDR3 nucleotides: TGTGCCAGCAGCCTAGAGATCCGGGCCACAGATACGCAGTATTTT.

This clonotype was seen more than once but under ten times. V is TRBV28 and J is TRBJ1-1, with D tentatively TRBD1 (5 bases). V lost 4 bases and J 5 bases, leaving 11 bases between the germline ends. The CDR3 has 13 amino acids. Per germline, CDR1 MDHEN and CDR2 SYDVKM. The CDR3 coding sequence is TGTGCCAGCAGTTCAGCAGGGCTTACTGAAGCTTTCTTT. Its translation: CASSSAGLTEAFF.

The rearrangement uses TRBV7-8 and TRBJ2-6; 9 bases align to TRBD1. The germline gives CDR1 SGHVS, CDR2 FQNEAQ. The CDR3 length is 19 residues. V dropped 0 bases and J dropped 0; count of bases not matched to a gene: 6. CDR3 nucleotide sequence: TGTGCCAGCAGCTTAGCGCGAACAGGGGGCAACTCTGGGGCCAACGTCCTGACTTTC. Its protein is CASSLARTGGNSGANVLTF.

This clonotype was seen only a few times. The chain links TRBV4-2 to TRBJ2-3; 9 bases align to TRBD2. The V segment lost 5 bases and the J segment 2 bases; nucleotides outside the gene matches: 5. Per the germline V gene, CDR1 is LGHNA and CDR2 is YNFKEQ. This CDR3 is built from 15 residues. The CDR3 protein is CASSTLAGHTDTQYF. CDR3 DNA sequence: TGTGCCAGCAGCACGCTAGCGGGACACACAGATACGCAGTATTTT.